Below, one T cell receptor beta chain is given with its context. Its antigen is still unknown. Germline V gene sequence: CDR1 KGHSH, CDR2 LQKENI. The CDR3 has 16 residues. Trimming removed 3 bases from V and 2 bases from J; junction bases left unmatched: 10. This entry comes from a study of cytomegalovirus exposure and HLA in healthy donors. Study-wide points: Later on, an analysis showed TCR association rates differing by HLA locus, with DRB1 the most and HLA-C the fewest. Analyses of presence and absence presupposed an approximately uniform sequencing depth across donors. Later analysis suggested links between common viral pathogens and several top significant clusters.

60 Vbeta and 13 Jbeta primers were used in PCR. The table came from immunoSEQ multiplex PCR; TCRdb's copy has only in-frame clones and leaves some out. Seen here are roughly 120,000 clones, more than 65% observed once, and the top ten hold 9.5% to 15%. The receptor was derived from a woman aged 40 to 50 in good health and CMV-seropositive. The chain recombines TRBV18 with TRBJ2-7; 7 bases align to TRBD2. Sequenced: PBMCs. The CDR3 DNA reads TGTGCCAGCTCACCCCTACAAGCGGGGTCTACCTACGAGCAGTACTTC. This translates into CASSPLQAGSTYEQYF.